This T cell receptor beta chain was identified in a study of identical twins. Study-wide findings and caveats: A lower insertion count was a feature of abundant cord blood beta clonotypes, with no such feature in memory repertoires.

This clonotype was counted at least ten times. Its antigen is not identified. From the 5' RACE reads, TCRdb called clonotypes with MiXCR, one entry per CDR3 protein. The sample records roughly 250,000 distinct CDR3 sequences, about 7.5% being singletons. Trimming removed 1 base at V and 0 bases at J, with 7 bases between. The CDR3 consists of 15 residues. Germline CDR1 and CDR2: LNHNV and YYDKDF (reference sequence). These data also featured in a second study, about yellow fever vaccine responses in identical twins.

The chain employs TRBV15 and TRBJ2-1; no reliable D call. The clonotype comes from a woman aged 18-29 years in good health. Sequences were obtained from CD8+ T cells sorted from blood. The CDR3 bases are TGTGCCACCAGCAGAGTCATCGGCTCCTACAATGAGCAGTTCTTC. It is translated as CATSRVIGSYNEQFF.